This TCR beta chain was recorded in a study of blood T cell repertoires in COVID-19. Study summary: T cells, B-cell-depleted T cells, or PBMCs supplied cDNA or gDNA.

Authors' analysis steps: Using reference gene primer amplification, nucleated cell counts were estimated. Measured with immunoSEQ multiplex PCR; TCRdb has only the in-frame clones, and not every one. V and J calls and clone size follow that table, whereas D and trimming were derived from the DNA. The top ten hold under 3% of the sample, which has around 150,000 clones, about 80% seen once. Trimming pared 1 base from V and 2 bases from J, leaving 13 bases between. Germline lookup yields CDR1 SGHVS and CDR2 FNYEAQ. This CDR3 is built from 16 residues. Adults between about 18 and 95 years of age took part from about 24 US areas.

Sequencing was carried out using PBMCs or T cells enriched from blood (not recorded which). This chain connects TRBV7-6 to TRBJ2-3, with D perhaps TRBD1 (5 bases). The clonotype was recovered from a woman aged 45-65 years who had recovered from COVID-19. The CDR3 reads CASSLEGSGSTDTQYF. CDR3 sequence (DNA): TGTGCCAGCAGCTTAGAGGGGTCAGGGTCCACAGATACGCAGTATTTT. The entire variable domain, with the rest obtained from reference TRBV7-6 and TRBJ2-3, is as follows: GAGVSQSPRYKVTKRGQDVALRCDPISGHVSLYWYRQALGQGPEFLTYFNYEAQQDKSGLPNDRFSAERPEGSISTLTIQRTEQRDSAMYRCASSLEGSGSTDTQYFGPGTRLTVL.